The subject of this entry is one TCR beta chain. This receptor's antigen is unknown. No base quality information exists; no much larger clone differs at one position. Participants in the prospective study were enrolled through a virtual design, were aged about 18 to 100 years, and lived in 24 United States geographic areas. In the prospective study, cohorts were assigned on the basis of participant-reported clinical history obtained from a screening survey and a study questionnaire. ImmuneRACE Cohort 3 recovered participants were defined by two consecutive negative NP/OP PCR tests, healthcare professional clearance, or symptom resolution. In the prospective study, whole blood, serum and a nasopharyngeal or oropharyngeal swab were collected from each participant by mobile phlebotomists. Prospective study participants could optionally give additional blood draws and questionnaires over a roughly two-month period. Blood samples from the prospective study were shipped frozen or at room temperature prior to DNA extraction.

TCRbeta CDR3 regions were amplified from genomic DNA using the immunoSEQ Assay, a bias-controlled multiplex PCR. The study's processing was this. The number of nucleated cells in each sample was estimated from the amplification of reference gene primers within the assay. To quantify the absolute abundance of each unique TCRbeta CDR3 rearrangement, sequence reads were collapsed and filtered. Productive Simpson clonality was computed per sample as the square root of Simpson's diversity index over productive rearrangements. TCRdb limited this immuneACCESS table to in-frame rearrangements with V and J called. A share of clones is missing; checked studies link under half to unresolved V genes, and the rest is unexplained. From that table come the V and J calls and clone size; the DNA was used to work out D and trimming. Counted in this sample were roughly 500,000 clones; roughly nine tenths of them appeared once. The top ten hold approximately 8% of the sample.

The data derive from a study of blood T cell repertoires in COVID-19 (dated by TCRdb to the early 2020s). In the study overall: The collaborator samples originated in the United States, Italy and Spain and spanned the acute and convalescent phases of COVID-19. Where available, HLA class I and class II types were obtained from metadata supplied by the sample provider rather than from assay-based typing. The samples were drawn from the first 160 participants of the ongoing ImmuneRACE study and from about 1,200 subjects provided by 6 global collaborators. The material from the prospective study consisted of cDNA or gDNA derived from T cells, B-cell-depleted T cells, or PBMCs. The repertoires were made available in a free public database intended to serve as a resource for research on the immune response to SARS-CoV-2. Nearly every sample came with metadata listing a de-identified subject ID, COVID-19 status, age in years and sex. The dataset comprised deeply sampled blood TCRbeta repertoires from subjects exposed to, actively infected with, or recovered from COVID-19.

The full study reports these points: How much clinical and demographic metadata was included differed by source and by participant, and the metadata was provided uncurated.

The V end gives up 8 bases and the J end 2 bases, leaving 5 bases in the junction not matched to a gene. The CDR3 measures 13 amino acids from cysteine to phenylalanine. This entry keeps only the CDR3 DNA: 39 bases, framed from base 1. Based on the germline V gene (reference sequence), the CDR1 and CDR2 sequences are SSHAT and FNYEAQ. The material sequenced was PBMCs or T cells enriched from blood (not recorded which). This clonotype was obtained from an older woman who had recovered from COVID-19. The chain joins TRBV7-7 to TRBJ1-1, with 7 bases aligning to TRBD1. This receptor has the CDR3 CASSRDRNTEAFF. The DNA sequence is TGTGCCAGCTCAAGGGACAGAAACACTGAAGCTTTCTTT. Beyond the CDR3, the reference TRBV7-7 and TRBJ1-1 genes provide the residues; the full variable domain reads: GAGVSQSPRYKVTKRGQDVTLRCDPISSHATLYWYQQALGQGPEFLTYFNYEAQPDKSGLPSDRFSAERPEGSISTLTIQRTEQRDSAMYRCASSRDRNTEAFFGQGTRLTVV.